This TCR beta chain is drawn from a study of blood T cells in healthy people across ages (dated by TCRdb to between 2014 and 2016). Some background on the complete study: Template switching captured roughly one uniquely barcoded TCR beta cDNA molecule per two T cells in model experiments. The study measured age-related changes in TCR beta repertoire diversity using deep sequencing normalized with unique cDNA molecular identifiers. The donors were split into four age groups: young (average about 15 years), middle-aged (about 40), aged (more than 55) and long-lived (more than 80). To avoid experimental bias, donors of different ages were distributed randomly across sequencing lanes. Two additional independent replicas of 1 million unique cDNA reads from the same blood draw were analyzed for two donors (one aged 18 to 30 and one aged 80 or older).

A remark on this clonotype: Its cognate antigen has yet to be identified. No base quality values were provided; no much bigger clone lies one nucleotide off.

What the research found in general, with its limitations: Donor CMV infection status was unknown, potentially confounding age-related changes in expanded clonotypes. Bulk unsorted PBMC profiling prevented conclusive comparison of naive and antigen-experienced compartments. As age increased, observed TCR beta diversity per million T cells dropped in a roughly linear way, and a significant reduction was already evident by age 40. The long-lived group showed more naive CD4+ T cells, fewer expanded clones and increased TCR diversity than the aged group, suggesting age selection. Estimates of total diversity based on one million sequenced T cells were regarded as lower bounds and as underestimates. There was a strong correlation between observed TCR beta diversity and the percentage of naive T cells measured by flow cytometry.

Systemically healthy Caucasian individuals from Russia, some 38 in total and aged roughly 6 to 100 years, were included as donors. Approximately 10 milliliters of peripheral blood were collected from each donor into EDTA-treated Vacutainer tubes. Ficoll-Paque density-gradient centrifugation was used to isolate PBMCs, with at least 6.5 million per sample. Total RNA, at least 5 micrograms per sample, was extracted from PBMCs with Trizol reagent. Naive CD45RAhigh/CD27high T cell percentages were measured by flow cytometry on a PBMC aliquot from every donor. CDR1 and CDR2, per the germline V gene, are SGHVS and FQNEAQ. The V end loses 5 bases and the J end loses 6 bases, and a stretch of 14 bases separates them. There are 14 amino acids in the CDR3, from cysteine to phenylalanine inclusive. This entry keeps only the CDR3 DNA: 42 bases, framed from base 1. The method was 5' RACE. Data came from an Illumina HiSeq 2500. A second PCR of roughly 7 to 11 cycles was performed with a sample-barcoded 5' primer and a J-beta primer mix. A unique molecular identifier was introduced onto each TCR beta cDNA molecule by a template-switch 5' adaptor carrying 12 random nucleotides. Each sample yielded at least 2.5 million CDR3-containing paired-end reads. First-strand cDNA was synthesized from all RNA with the Mint cDNA synthesis kit, primed by a TRBC-specific oligonucleotide. All cDNA was treated with uracil-DNA glycosylase and then went through a first 18-cycle PCR with the universal primers M1SS and BC2_uni_R. In the original analysis: Each sample was normalized by randomly selecting 1 million high-quality reads, each carrying a distinct molecular identifier. Reads with shared molecular identifiers were discarded instead of being binned into consensus sequences. MiTCR, with a Q25 quality threshold and the strictest error-elimination algorithm, was used for CDR3 identification, clonotype clustering and error correction. A nonparametric unseen species model with Euler transformation was used to estimate a lower bound on total TCR beta diversity. The raw public data were reprocessed by TCRdb itself: fastp quality trimming at Q25, MiXCR clonotype calling, in-frame beta chains only. CDR3 protein sequences are deduplicated, and each keeps its most common genes and DNA. The authors' filters were not applied to this entry. The sample table lists fewer than 1.5 million distinct CDR3 sequences, 42% of them with a count of one. The ten largest clones take up 7% to 9% of the sample.

The clonotype originates from a woman aged 18 to 35 in good health. The sequence links TRBV7-8 to TRBJ2-1; TRBD2 is a weak D gene call, 6 bases matching. Sample: blood. The CDR3 loop reads CASSPRREPNEQFF. The sequenced DNA: TGTGCCAGCAGCCCCCGCCGGGAGCCCAATGAGCAGTTCTTC.